This T cell receptor beta chain was recovered during a study of blood T cell repertoires in COVID-19. V was cut by 6 bases and J by 2 bases, with 9 bases left in between. This CDR3 comprises 13 residues. Germline-derived CDR1 and CDR2 are LNHDA and SQIVND (reference sequence). Clones were read by immunoSEQ multiplex PCR, and TCRdb kept only the in-frame ones, dropping some. This sample has some 300,000 clones, with over 85% found just once. The clonotype was recovered from a woman aged 50 to 60 who had been exposed to COVID-19. The chain couples TRBV19 to TRBJ2-3, with unresolved D. Sequenced material: PBMCs or T cells enriched from blood (not recorded which). The CDR3 sequence: CASRDSYTDTQYF. DNA for the CDR3: TGTGCCAGTAGAGACTCGTACACAGATACGCAGTATTTT.